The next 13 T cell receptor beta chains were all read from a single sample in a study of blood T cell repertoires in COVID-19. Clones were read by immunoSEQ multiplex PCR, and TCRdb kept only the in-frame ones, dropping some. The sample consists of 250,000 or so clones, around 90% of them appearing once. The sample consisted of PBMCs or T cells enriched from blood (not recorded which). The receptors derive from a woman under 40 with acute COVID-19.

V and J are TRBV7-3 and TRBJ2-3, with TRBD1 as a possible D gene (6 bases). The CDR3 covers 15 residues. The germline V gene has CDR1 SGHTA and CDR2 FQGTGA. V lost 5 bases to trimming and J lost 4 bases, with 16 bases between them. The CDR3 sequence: CASSKRLGAPDTQYF. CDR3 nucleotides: TGTGCCAGCAGCAAAAGGTTGGGGGCGCCAGATACGCAGTATTTT.

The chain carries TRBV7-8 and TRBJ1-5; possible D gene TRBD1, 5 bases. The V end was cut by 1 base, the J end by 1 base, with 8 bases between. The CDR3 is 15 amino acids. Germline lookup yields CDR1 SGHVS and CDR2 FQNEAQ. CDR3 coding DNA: TGTGCCAGCAGCTTAGGGACACTGAGCAATCAGCCCCAGCATTTT. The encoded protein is CASSLGTLSNQPQHF.

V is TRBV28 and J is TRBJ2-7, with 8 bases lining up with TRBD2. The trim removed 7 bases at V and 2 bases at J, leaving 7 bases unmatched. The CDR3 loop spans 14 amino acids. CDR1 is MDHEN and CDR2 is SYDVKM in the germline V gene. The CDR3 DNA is TGTGCCAGCACTATGACGGGAGGGACCTACGAGCAGTACTTC. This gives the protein CASTMTGGTYEQYF.

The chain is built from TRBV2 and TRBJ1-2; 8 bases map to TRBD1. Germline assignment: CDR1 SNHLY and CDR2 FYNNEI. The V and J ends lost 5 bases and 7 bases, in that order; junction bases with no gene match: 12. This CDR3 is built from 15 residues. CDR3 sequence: CASSLFQGAEAGYTF. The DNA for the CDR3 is TGTGCCAGCAGTCTCTTCCAGGGGGCGGAAGCTGGCTACACCTTC.

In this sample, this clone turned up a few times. CDR3 residues: CASSHQDEQYF. The DNA of the CDR3 is TGTGCCAGCTCACATCAGGACGAGCAGTACTTC. The V call is TRBV18, the J call TRBJ2-7; D uncertain. V was clipped by 4 bases and J by 5 bases, with 6 bases between them. CDR3 length: 11 amino acids. Looked up from germline, CDR1 is KGHSH and CDR2 is LQKENI.

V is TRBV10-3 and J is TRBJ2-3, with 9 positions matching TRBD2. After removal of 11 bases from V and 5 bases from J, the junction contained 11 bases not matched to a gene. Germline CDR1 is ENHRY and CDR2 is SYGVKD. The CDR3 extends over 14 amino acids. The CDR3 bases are TGTGCCGCGGGGGCGGGAGGGCCTCAAGATACGCAGTATTTT. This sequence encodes CAAGAGGPQDTQYF.

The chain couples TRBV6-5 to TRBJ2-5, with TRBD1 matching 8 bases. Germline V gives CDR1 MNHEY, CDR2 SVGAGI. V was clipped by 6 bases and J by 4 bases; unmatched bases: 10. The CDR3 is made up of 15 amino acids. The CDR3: CASRRDRLKGETQYF. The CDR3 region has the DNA TGTGCCAGCAGAAGGGACAGGCTAAAAGGAGAGACCCAGTACTTC.

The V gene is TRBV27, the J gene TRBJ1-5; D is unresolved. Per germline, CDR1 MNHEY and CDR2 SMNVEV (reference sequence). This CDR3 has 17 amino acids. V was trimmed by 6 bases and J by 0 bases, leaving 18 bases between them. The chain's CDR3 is CASSLKAALDSNQPQHF. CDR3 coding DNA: TGTGCCAGCAGCCTTAAGGCGGCCCTTGATAGCAATCAGCCCCAGCATTTT.

CDR3 amino acids: CASSPQGALDEKLFF. The DNA of the CDR3 is TGTGCCAGCTCACCACAAGGGGCTTTAGATGAAAAACTGTTTTTT. The chain carries TRBV18 and TRBJ1-4; D may be TRBD1 (5 bases). The germline V and J ends were trimmed by 1 base and 6 bases, with 12 bases remaining between them. The CDR3 has 15 residues. Germline V gene lookup returns CDR1 KGHSH and CDR2 LQKENI.

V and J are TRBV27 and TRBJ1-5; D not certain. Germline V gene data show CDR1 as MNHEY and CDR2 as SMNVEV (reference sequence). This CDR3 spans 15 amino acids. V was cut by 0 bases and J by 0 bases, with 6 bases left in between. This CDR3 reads CASSLSRHSNQPQHF. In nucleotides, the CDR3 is TGTGCCAGCAGTTTATCGAGACATAGCAATCAGCCCCAGCATTTT.

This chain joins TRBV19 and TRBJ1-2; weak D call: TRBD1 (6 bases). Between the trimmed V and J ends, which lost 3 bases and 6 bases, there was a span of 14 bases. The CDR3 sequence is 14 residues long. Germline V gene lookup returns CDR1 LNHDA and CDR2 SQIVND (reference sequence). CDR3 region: CASSIFQGRNGYTF. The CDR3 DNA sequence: TGTGCCAGTAGTATCTTCCAGGGGAGAAATGGCTACACCTTC. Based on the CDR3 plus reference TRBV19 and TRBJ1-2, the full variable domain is DGGITQSPKYLFRKEGQNVTLSCEQNLNHDAMYWYRQDPGQGLRLIYYSQIVNDFQKGDIAEGYSVSREKKESFPLTVTSAQKNPTAFYLCASSIFQGRNGYTFGSGTRLTVV.

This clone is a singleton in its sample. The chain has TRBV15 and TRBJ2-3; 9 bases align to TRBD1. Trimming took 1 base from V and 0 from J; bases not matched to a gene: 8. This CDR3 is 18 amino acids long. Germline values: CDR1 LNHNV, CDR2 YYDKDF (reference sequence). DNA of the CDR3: TGTGCCACCAGCAGAGCCCCCGGGGGACAGGGTAGCACAGATACGCAGTATTTT. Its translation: CATSRAPGGQGSTDTQYF.

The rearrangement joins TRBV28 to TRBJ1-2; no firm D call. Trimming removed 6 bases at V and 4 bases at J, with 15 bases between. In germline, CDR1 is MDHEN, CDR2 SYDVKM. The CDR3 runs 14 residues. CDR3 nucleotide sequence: TGTGCCAGCAGCATCCCGTCTGAGGGCTATGGCTACACCTTC. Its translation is CASSIPSEGYGYTF.